Following are 23 T cell receptor beta chains from one sample sequenced in a study of shared clonotypes between healthy human individuals. Only in-frame clones appear in the TCRdb table, and some are missing; sequencing was by immunoSEQ multiplex PCR. This table has 2 million to 2.5 million clones, roughly 91% appearing once. Naive CD8 cells were CD45RO-negative, positively selected for CCR7, excluding terminally differentiated effector memory CD45RA+ cells. Sequenced material: naive CD8+ T cells from PBMCs. The source is a young man in good health. Some clones in this sample may be carry-over from other donors' samples.

This sequence joins TRBV4-3 and TRBJ2-3, with D possibly TRBD2 on 6 matching bases. The V gene's germline CDR1 is LGHNA and CDR2 YSLEER. This CDR3 is built from 16 residues. V lost 1 base and J 2 bases, leaving 13 bases between the germline ends. In DNA, the CDR3 is TGCGCCAGCAGCCAAGCAACTGGGACTGTCACAGATACGCAGTATTTT. It specifies CASSQATGTVTDTQYF.

The chain recombines TRBV19 with TRBJ1-4; TRBD1 matches 10 bases. Trimming removed 11 bases from V and 10 bases from J; junction bases left unmatched: 10. The CDR3 length is 13 residues. Germline V CDR1 and CDR2: LNHDA, SQIVND (reference sequence). The CDR3 loop is CASVGTGAGKLFF. CDR3 in DNA: TGTGCCTCCGTTGGGACAGGGGCCGGAAAACTGTTTTTT.

The count of this clone is one. This chain links TRBV30 with TRBJ2-7; D not resolved. The CDR3 is 17 amino acids. Germline CDR1 and CDR2: GTSNPN and SVGIG (reference sequence). The germline V and J ends were trimmed by 0 bases and 2 bases, with 20 bases remaining between them. CDR3 nucleotide sequence: TGTGCCTGGAGTGTAAAACCGACTCGTACAGCTACCTACGAGCAGTACTTC. This sequence encodes CAWSVKPTRTATYEQYF.

V and J are TRBV2 and TRBJ1-3; D possibly corresponds to TRBD1 (5 bases). Germline V gene sequence: CDR1 SNHLY, CDR2 FYNNEI. V was clipped by 7 bases and J by 3 bases, with 13 bases between them. This CDR3 has 14 amino acids. The DNA of the CDR3 is TGTGCCAGCACCAAAGGGGTGCGTGGAAACACCATATATTTT. Protein product: CASTKGVRGNTIYF. Using reference TRBV2 and TRBJ1-3 for the parts outside the CDR3, the full variable domain is EPEVTQTPSHQVTQMGQEVILRCVPISNHLYFYWYRQILGQKVEFLVSFYNNEISEKSEIFDDQFSVERPDGSNFTLKIRSTKLEDSAMYFCASTKGVRGNTIYFGEGSWLTVV.

The CDR3 DNA sequence: TGTGCCAGCAGCACAGCGGGAAGCGGGCAGTACTTC. Residues: CASSTAGSGQYF. This sequence joins TRBV5-5 and TRBJ2-7; 7 bases match TRBD2. This CDR3 region has 12 residues. The J segment lost 9 bases and the V segment lost 4 bases, leaving 7 bases of the junction unmatched. Germline-derived CDR1 and CDR2 are SGHKS and YYEKEE (reference sequence).

The chain has TRBV5-6 and TRBJ2-6, with D perhaps matching TRBD1 or TRBD2 (6 bases each). The CDR3 has 18 residues. CDR1 is SGHDT and CDR2 is YYEEEE in the germline V gene. V lost 4 bases and J lost 4, with 21 bases in between. CDR3 sequence: CASSPRGEELLGANVLTF. The CDR3 DNA is TGTGCCAGCAGCCCGAGGGGGGAAGAGTTACTCGGGGCCAACGTCCTGACTTTC.

The chain's CDR3 is CASSATVGQNYGYTF. CDR3 in DNA: TGTGCCAGCAGCGCTACGGTCGGACAGAACTATGGCTACACCTTC. The V gene is TRBV9, the J gene TRBJ1-2; perhaps TRBD1 as D (6 bases). The CDR3 has 15 residues. The germline gives CDR1 SGDLS, CDR2 YYNGEE. Trimming removed 3 bases from V and 2 bases from J, with 14 bases in between.

The gene calls are TRBV27 and TRBJ2-1; D is perhaps TRBD1 or TRBD2 (5 bases each). The germline CDR1 and CDR2 sequences are MNHEY and SMNVEV (reference sequence). V was pared by 3 bases and J by 7 bases, with 19 bases between. This CDR3 contains 16 residues. The CDR3 protein is CASSFSSGSLRNEQFF. CDR3 DNA sequence: TGTGCCAGCAGTTTTTCTTCAGGGAGCCTTAGGAATGAGCAGTTCTTC.

The J gene is TRBJ1-1, the V gene TRBV5-1; D might be TRBD1 (5 bases). CDR1 SGHRS and CDR2 YFSETQ come from the germline V gene. The germline V and J ends were trimmed by 4 bases and 1 base, with 17 bases remaining between them. This CDR3 is 16 amino acids long. Here the CDR3 DNA reads TGCGCCAGCAGCCTGATTGGCCTGGACAAGAACACTGAAGCTTTCTTT. It translates to CASSLIGLDKNTEAFF.

Points on this clone: This specimen includes other DNA sequences encoding the same CDR3. The chain combines TRBV28 with TRBJ2-7; the D gene is possibly TRBD1 (5 bases). The V gene's germline CDR1 is MDHEN and CDR2 SYDVKM. CDR3 length: 13 amino acids. V lost 3 bases to trimming and J lost 3 bases, with 9 bases between them. CDR3 amino acids: CASSLGQSYEQYF. CDR3 DNA: TGTGCCAGCAGTTTGGGGCAAAGCTACGAGCAGTACTTC.

This chain connects TRBV5-1 to TRBJ2-5; D possibly corresponds to TRBD1 (6 bases). The J call may be faulty, since TRBJ2-7 better matches the DNA end. The CDR3 has 13 amino acids. The germline CDR1 and CDR2 sequences are SGHRS and YFSETQ. The CDR3 region is CASSLNRVDEQYF. In DNA, the CDR3 is TGCGCCAGCAGCTTGAACAGGGTCGACGAGCAGTACTTC.

The V gene is TRBV9, the J gene TRBJ1-4, with a tentative D call TRBD1 (5 bases). V was pared by 1 base and J by 7 bases, with 20 bases between. Germline assignment: CDR1 SGDLS and CDR2 YYNGEE. The CDR3 loop spans 17 amino acids. As DNA, the CDR3 is TGTGCCAGCAGCGTATCCCAGGGAACCCCCGGAGGTGAAAAACTGTTTTTT. It yields the protein CASSVSQGTPGGEKLFF.

This clone has only one observation. The chain links TRBV6-5 to TRBJ2-3; 9 nucleotides line up with TRBD1. In germline, CDR1 is MNHEY, CDR2 SVGAGI. V was pared by 6 bases and J by 5 bases, with 6 bases of the junction left unmatched. There are 14 residues in the CDR3. This CDR3 is CASRHRGLEDTQYF. CDR3 sequence (DNA): TGTGCCAGCAGGCACAGGGGGCTTGAAGATACGCAGTATTTT.

V usage is TRBV5-3 and J usage is TRBJ2-6; 7 bases match TRBD2. TRBV5-3 is designated an ORF whose function remains uncertain. The CDR3 totals 17 residues. With 5 bases clipped from V and 0 bases from J, the junction kept 8 bases outside the gene matches. The CDR3 DNA reads as TGTGCCAGAAGAACGGCGGGAGCGCACTCTGGGGCCAACGTCCTGACTTTC. It yields the protein CARRTAGAHSGANVLTF.

The chain employs TRBV5-4 and TRBJ2-3, with 9 bases fitting TRBD2. The CDR3 length is 14 residues. Germline loops: CDR1 SGHNT, CDR2 YYREEE (reference sequence). V lost 4 bases to trimming and J lost 4 bases; unmatched junction nucleotides: 4. The CDR3 loop is CASSLGTSPDTQYF. The CDR3 DNA sequence: TGTGCCAGCAGCCTCGGGACTAGCCCAGATACGCAGTATTTT.

This chain connects TRBV27 to TRBJ2-5; 7 positions agree with TRBD2. Germline V lookup: CDR1 MNHEY, CDR2 SMNVEV (reference sequence). V was pared by 6 bases and J by 5 bases, with 18 bases of the junction left unmatched. There are 17 residues in the CDR3. CDR3 residues: CASSLGGLGGVRETQYF. The CDR3 nucleotides read TGTGCCAGCAGCCTTGGAGGTCTGGGGGGGGTACGGGAGACCCAGTACTTC.

The chain links TRBV6-1 to TRBJ2-1; 12 positions match TRBD2. Germline CDR1 and CDR2: MNHNS and SASEGT. The CDR3 loop spans 15 amino acids. V lost 1 base and J lost 8; bases outside the gene matches: 3. CDR3 in DNA: TGTGCCAGCAGTGAAGGGACTAGCGGGGTCTATGAGCAGTTCTTC. This gives the protein CASSEGTSGVYEQFF.

CDR3 DNA: TGTGCCAGCAGCTTAGGGGTGGCAGATACGCAGTATTTT. Protein: CASSLGVADTQYF. The gene calls are TRBV13 and TRBJ2-3; D unclear. Trimming removed 0 bases from V and 4 bases from J, with 5 bases in between. This CDR3 contains 13 residues. Germline CDR1 is PRHDT and CDR2 is FYEKMQ (reference sequence).

The chain employs TRBV28 and TRBJ2-3; D gene unclear. This CDR3 comprises 15 residues. Germline CDR1 reads MDHEN; CDR2 reads SYDVKM. Trimming pared 3 bases from V and 4 bases from J, leaving 14 bases between. Here the CDR3 DNA reads TGTGCCAGCAGTTTCCCGAGGAGAGAGGCAGATACGCAGTATTTT. It translates to CASSFPRREADTQYF.

The V call is TRBV5-1, the J call TRBJ1-2; 8 nucleotides align to TRBD1. CDR3 size: 13 residues. Germline V CDR1 and CDR2: SGHRS, YFSETQ. Germline trimming cut 4 bases from V and 7 bases from J; bases unmatched to any gene: 6. The CDR3 reads CASSHDQGAGYTF. In DNA form, the CDR3 reads TGCGCCAGCAGCCATGACCAGGGGGCTGGCTACACCTTC.

The V and J genes are TRBV5-5 and TRBJ2-5, with D possibly TRBD1 on 7 matching bases. The CDR3 covers 17 residues. Germline V lookup: CDR1 SGHKS, CDR2 YYEKEE (reference sequence). With 2 bases removed from V and 4 bases from J, the gap between germline ends came to 21 bases. The CDR3 loop reads CASSFSSLTGTLETQYF. The CDR3 region has the DNA TGTGCCAGCAGCTTTTCCTCCCTGACAGGGACTTTAGAGACCCAGTACTTC.

The gene calls are TRBV5-1 and TRBJ2-2; D possibly corresponds to TRBD1 (5 bases). The CDR3 length is 13 residues. Deletions cut 4 bases from V and 2 bases from J, with 6 bases between. The germline CDR1 and CDR2 sequences are SGHRS and YFSETQ. The CDR3, as DNA: TGCGCCAGCAGCCAGGGTAACACCGGGGAGCTGTTTTTT. It is translated as CASSQGNTGELFF.

The chain has TRBV27 and TRBJ2-1, with 11 nucleotides matching TRBD2. The CDR3 loop spans 17 amino acids. Trimming at V came to 5 bases and at J to 0 bases, leaving 6 bases not matched to a gene. Looked up from germline, CDR1 is MNHEY and CDR2 is SMNVEV (reference sequence). The CDR3 loop reads CASSPTSGKSSYNEQFF. Written as DNA, the CDR3 is TGTGCCAGCAGTCCGACTAGCGGGAAGAGCTCCTACAATGAGCAGTTCTTC.